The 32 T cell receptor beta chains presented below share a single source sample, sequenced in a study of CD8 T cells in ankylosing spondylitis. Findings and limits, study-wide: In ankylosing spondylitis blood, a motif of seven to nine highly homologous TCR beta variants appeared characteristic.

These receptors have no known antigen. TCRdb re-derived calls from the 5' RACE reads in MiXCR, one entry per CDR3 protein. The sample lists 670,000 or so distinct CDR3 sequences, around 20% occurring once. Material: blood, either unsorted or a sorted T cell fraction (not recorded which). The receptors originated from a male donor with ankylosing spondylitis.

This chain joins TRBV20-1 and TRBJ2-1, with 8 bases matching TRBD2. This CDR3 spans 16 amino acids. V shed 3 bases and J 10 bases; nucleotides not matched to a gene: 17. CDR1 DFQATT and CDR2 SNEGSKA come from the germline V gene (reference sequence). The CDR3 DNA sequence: TGCAGTGCTAGGGTTATTAGGTCGGGGGGGCATCGCGAGCAGTTCTTC. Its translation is CSARVIRSGGHREQFF.

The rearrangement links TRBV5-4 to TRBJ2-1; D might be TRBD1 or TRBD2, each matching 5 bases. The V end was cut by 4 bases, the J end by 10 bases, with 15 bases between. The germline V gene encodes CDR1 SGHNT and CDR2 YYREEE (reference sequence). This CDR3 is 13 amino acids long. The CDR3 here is CASSAGTPREQFF. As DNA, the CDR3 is TGTGCCAGCAGCGCCGGGACCCCAAGGGAGCAGTTCTTC.

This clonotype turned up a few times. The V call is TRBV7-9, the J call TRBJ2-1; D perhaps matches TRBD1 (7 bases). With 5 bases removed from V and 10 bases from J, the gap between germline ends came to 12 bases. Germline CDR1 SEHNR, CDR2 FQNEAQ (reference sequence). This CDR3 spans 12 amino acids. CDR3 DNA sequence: TGTGCCAGCAGCGTGGAGGGGGCAGAGCAGTTCTTC. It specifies CASSVEGAEQFF.

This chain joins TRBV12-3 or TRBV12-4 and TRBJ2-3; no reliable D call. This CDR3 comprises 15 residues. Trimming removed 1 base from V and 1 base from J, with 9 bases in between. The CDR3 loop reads CASSLGDTGTDTQYF. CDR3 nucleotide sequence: TGTGCCAGCAGTTTAGGAGACACTGGCACAGATACGCAGTATTTT.

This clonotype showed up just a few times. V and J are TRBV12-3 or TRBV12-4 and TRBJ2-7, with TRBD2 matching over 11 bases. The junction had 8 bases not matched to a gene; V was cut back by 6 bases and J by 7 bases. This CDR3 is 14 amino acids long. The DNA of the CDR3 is TGTGCCAGCAGGGGAGGACTAGCGGGTCGTGAGCAGTACTTC. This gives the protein CASRGGLAGREQYF.

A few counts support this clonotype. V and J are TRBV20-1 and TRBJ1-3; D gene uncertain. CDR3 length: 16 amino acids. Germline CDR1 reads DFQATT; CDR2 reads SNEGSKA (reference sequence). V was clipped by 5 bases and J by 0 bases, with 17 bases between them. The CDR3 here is CSAPFRQANSGNTIYF. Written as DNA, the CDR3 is TGCAGTGCTCCCTTCCGGCAGGCAAACTCTGGAAACACCATATATTTT.

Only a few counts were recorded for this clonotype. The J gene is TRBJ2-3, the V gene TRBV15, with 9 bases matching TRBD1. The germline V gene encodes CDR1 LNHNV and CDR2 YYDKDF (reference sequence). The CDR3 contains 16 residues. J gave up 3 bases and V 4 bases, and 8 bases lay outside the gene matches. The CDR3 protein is CATSTSDRGRTDTQYF. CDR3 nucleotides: TGTGCCACCAGCACGTCGGACAGGGGTCGAACAGATACGCAGTATTTT.

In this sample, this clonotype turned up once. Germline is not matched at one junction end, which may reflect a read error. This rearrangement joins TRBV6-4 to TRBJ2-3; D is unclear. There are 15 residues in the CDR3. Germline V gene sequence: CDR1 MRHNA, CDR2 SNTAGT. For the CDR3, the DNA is TGTGCCAACAGTTCCGGAGTGGATGGAACAGATACGCAGTATTTT. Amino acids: CANSSGVDGTDTQYF.

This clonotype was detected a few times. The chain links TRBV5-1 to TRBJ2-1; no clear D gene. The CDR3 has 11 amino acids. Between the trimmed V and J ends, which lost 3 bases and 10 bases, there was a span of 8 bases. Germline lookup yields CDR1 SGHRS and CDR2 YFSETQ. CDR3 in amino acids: CASSYNREQFF. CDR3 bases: TGCGCCAGCAGCTACAATCGCGAGCAGTTCTTC.

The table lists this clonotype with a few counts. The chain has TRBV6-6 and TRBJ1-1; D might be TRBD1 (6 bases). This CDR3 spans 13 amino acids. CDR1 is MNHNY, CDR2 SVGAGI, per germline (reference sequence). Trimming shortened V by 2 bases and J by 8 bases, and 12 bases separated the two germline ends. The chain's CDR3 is CASSYRQGLEAFF. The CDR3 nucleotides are TGTGCCAGCAGTTACAGGCAGGGGCTAGAAGCTTTCTTT.

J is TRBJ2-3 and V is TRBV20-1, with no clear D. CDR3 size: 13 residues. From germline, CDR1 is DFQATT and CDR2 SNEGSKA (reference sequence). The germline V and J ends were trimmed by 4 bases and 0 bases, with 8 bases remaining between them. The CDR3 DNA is TGCAGTGCTATTTGGCAAAGCACAGATACGCAGTATTTT. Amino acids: CSAIWQSTDTQYF.

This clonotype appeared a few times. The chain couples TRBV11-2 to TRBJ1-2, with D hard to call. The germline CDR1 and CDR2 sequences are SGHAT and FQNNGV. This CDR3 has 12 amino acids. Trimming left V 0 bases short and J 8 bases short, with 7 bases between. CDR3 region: CASSLEGSGYTF. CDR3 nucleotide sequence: TGTGCCAGCAGCTTAGAAGGGAGCGGCTACACCTTC.

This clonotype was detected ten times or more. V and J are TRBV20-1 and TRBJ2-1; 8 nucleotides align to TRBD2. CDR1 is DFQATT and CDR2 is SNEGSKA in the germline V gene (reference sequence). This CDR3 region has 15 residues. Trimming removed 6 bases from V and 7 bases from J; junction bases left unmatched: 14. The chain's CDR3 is CSAAPWSGRTNEQFF. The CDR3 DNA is TGCAGTGCCGCCCCCTGGAGCGGGAGAACGAATGAGCAGTTCTTC.

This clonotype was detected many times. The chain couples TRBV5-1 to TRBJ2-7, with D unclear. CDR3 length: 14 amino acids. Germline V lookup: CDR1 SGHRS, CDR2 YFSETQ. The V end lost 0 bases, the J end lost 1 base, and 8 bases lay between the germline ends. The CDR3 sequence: CASSLAVSSYEQYF. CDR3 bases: TGCGCCAGCAGCTTGGCAGTTAGTTCCTACGAGCAGTACTTC.

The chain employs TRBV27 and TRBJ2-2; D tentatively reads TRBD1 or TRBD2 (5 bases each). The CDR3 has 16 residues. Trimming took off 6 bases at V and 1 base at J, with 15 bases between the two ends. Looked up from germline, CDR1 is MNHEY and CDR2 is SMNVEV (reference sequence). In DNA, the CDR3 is TGTGCCAGCAGAAGAGAGGGGCACCAGAACACCGGGGAGCTGTTTTTT. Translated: CASRREGHQNTGELFF.

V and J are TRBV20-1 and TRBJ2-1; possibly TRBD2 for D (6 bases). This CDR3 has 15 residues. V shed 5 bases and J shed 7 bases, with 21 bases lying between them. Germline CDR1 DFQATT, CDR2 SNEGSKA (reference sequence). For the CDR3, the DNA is TGCAGTGCTCCCGAACCCCGGAGGGCGAATAATGAGCAGTTCTTC. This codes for CSAPEPRRANNEQFF.

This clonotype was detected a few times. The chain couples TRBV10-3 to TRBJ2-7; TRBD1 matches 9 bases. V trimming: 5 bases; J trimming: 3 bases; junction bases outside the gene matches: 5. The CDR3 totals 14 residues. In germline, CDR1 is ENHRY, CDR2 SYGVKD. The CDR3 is CAISQTTGGYEQYF. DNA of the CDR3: TGTGCCATCAGTCAAACGACAGGGGGCTACGAGCAGTACTTC.

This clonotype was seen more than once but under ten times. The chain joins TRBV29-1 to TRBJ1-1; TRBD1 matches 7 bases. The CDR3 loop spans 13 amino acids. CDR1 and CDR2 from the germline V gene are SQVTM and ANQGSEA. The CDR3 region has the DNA TGCGGAGGAGGACAGGTAAAGAACACTGAAGCTTTCTTT. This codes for CGGGQVKNTEAFF.

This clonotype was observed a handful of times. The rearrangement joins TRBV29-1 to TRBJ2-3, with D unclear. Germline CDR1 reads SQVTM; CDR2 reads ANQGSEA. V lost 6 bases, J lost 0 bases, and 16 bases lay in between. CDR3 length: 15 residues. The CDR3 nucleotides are TGCAGCGTCAGCTATGGCGGAATCAGCACAGATACGCAGTATTTT. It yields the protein CSVSYGGISTDTQYF.

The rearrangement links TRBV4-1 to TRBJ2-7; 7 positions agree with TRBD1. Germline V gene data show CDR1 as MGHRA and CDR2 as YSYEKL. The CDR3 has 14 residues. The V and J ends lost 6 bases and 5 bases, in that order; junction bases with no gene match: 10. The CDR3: CASSYIGGDNEQYF. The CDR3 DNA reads TGCGCCAGCAGTTATATAGGGGGCGATAACGAGCAGTACTTC.

In DNA form, the CDR3 reads TGTGCCAGCAGCCTCCATCTTGGGGGGCTATACACCTTC. This codes for CASSLHLGGLYTF. The rearrangement joins TRBV7-6 to TRBJ1-2; weak D call: TRBD1 (6 bases). Germline CDR1 is SGHVS and CDR2 is FNYEAQ. This CDR3 has 13 amino acids. Trimming took 5 bases from V and 11 from J, leaving 18 bases between them. The whole variable domain, filled in from reference TRBV7-6 and TRBJ1-2, reads GAGVSQSPRYKVTKRGQDVALRCDPISGHVSLYWYRQALGQGPEFLTYFNYEAQQDKSGLPNDRFSAERPEGSISTLTIQRTEQRDSAMYRCASSLHLGGLYTFGSGTRLTVV.

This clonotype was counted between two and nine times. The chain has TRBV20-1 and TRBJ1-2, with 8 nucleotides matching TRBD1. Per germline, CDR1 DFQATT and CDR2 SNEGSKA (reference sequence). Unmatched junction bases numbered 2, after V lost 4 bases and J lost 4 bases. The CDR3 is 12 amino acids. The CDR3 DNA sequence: TGCAGTGCTAAGGGGACAGGCTATGGCTACACCTTC. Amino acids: CSAKGTGYGYTF.

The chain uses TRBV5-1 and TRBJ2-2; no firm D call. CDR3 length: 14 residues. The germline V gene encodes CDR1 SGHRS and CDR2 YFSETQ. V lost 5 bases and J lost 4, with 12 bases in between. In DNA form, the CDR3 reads TGCGCCAGCAGGGACCGGTCGCTCACCGGGGAGCTGTTTTTT. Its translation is CASRDRSLTGELFF.

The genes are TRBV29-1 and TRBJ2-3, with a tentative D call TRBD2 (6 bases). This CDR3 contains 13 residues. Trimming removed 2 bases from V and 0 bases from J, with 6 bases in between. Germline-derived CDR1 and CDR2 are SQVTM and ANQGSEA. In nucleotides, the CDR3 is TGCAGCGTTGAACGGGAGAGCACAGATACGCAGTATTTT. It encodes CSVERESTDTQYF.

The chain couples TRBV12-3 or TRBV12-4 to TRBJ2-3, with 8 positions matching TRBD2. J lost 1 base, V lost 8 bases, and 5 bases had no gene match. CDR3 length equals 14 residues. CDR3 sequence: CASYGRGGTDTQYF. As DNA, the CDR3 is TGTGCCAGCTACGGGCGGGGGGGCACAGATACGCAGTATTTT.

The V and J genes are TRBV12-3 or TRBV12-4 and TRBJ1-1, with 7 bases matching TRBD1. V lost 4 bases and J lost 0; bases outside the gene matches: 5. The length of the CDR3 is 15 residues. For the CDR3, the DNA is TGTGCCAGCAGTTCGACAGGGAAGGTGAACACTGAAGCTTTCTTT. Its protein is CASSSTGKVNTEAFF.

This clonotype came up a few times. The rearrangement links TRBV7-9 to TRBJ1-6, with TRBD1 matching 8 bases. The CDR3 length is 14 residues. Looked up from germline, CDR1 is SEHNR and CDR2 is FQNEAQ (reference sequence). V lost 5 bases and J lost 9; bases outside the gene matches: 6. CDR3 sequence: CASSIGQGLSPLHF. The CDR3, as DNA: TGTGCCAGCAGCATAGGACAGGGTCTTTCACCCCTCCACTTT.

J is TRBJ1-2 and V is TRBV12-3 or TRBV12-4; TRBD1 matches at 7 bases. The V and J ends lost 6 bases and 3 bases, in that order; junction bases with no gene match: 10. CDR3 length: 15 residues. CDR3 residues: CASSDIGGLDYGYTF. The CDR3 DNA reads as TGTGCCAGCAGCGATATAGGGGGCTTGGACTATGGCTACACCTTC.

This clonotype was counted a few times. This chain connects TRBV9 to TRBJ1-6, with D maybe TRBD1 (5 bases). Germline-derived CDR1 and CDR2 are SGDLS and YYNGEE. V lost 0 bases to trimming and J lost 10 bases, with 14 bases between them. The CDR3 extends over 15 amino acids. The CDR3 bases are TGTGCCAGCAGCGTAGAAGGTGGGGGTGACTCACCCCTCCACTTT. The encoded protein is CASSVEGGGDSPLHF.

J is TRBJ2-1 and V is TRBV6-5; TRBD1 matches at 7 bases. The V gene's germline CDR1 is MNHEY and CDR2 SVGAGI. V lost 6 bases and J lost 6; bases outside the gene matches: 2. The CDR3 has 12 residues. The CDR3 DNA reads TGTGCCAGCAGGCGACAGGGCAATGAGCAGTTCTTC. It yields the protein CASRRQGNEQFF.

This CDR3 reads CASTPPGSGELFF. The CDR3 DNA sequence: TGTGCCAGTACCCCGCCGGGGTCCGGGGAGCTGTTTTTT. J is TRBJ2-2 and V is TRBV7-6; perhaps TRBD2 as D (5 bases). Germline values: CDR1 SGHVS, CDR2 FNYEAQ. V lost 9 bases, J lost 6 bases, and 14 bases lay in between. The CDR3 is made up of 13 amino acids.

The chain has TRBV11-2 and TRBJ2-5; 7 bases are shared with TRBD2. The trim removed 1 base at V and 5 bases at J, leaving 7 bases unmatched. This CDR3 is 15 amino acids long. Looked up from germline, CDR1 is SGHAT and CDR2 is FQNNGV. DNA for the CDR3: TGTGCCAGCAGCTTAGGGGGAGGGACCCGGGAGACCCAGTACTTC. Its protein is CASSLGGGTRETQYF.